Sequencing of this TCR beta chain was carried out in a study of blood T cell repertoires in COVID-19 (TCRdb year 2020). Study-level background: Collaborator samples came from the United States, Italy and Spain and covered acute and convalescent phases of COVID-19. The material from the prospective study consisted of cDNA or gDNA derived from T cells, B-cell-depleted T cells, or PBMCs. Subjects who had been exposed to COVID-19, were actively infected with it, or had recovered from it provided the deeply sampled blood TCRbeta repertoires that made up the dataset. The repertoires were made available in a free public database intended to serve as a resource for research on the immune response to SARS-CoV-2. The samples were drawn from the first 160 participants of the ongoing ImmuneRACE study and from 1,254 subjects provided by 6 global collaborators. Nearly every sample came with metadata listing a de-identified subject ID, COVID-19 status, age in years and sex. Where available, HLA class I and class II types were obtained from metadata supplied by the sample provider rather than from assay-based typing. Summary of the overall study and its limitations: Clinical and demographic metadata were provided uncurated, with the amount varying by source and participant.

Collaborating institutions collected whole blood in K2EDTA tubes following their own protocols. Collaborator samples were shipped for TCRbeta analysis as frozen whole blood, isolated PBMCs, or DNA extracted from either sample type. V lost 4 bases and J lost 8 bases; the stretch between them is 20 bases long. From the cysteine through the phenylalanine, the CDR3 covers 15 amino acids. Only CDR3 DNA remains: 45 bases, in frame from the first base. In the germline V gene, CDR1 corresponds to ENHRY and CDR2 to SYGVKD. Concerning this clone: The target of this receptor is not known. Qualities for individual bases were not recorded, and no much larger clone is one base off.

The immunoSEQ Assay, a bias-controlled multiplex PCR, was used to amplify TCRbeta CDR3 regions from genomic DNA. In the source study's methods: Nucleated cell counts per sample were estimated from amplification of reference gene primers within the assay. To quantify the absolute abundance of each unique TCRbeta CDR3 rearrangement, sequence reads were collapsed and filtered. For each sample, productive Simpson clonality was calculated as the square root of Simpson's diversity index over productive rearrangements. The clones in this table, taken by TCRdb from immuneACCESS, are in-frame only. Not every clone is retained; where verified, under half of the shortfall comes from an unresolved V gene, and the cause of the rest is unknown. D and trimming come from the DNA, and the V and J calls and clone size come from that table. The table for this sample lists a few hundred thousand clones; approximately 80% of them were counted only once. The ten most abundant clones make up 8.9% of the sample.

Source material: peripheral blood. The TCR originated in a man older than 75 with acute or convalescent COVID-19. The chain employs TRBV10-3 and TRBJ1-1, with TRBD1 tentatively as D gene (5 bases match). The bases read TGTGCCATCAGTGGGGAGGGGACCGCGGCGAAGGAAGCTTTCTTT. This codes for CAISGEGTAAKEAFF.